What follows describes a single TCR beta chain. Its antigen is unidentified. This clone may be a read error of a much larger clone one base away. These data originate in a study of molecular identifiers for immune sequencing clone quantification. Overall study context: In replicates, RNA from around 20,000 or 100,000 naive CD8 cells was divided five ways and four parts were sequenced. Whole-study results and caveats: Barcode sharing among identical TCR molecules could make large clones appear smaller. Whereas clones above 20 RNA copies held under 1% of naive-cell molecules, they held over 97% of effector molecules.

Sorting defined naive CD8 T cells as CD8+CD4-CCR7+CD45RA+. CDR3 length: 13 amino acids. Trimming took 10 bases from V and 7 from J, leaving 21 bases between them. TCRdb reprocessed the PCR reads with MiXCR, giving one entry per CDR3 protein. The sample lists 550,000 to 750,000 distinct CDR3 sequences, about 20% occurring once. The TCR was taken from a human donor in good health. Some libraries in this study had Jurkat cell RNA spiked in. Sequencing was carried out using naive CD8+ T cells from blood, with Jurkat cell RNA spiked in. Subset reported: FACS-sorted CD8+CD4-CCR7+CD45RA+ naive T cells. The chain uses TRBV5-3 and TRBJ2-7; D possibly corresponds to TRBD1 (6 bases). TRBV5-3 has ORF status, its function being uncertain. The CDR3 loop is CAGSPDSLREQYF. CDR3 nucleotides: TGTGCCGGCAGCCCGGACAGCTTACGTGAGCAGTACTTC.